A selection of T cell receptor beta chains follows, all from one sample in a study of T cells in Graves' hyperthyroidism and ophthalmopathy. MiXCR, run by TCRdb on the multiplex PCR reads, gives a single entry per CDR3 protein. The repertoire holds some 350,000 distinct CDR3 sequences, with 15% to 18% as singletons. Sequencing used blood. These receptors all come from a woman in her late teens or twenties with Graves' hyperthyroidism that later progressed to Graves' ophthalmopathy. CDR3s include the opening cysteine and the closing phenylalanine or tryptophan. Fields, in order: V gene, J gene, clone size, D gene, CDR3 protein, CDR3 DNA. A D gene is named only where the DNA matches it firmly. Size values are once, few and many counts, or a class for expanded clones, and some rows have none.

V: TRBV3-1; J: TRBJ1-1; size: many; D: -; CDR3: CASSQVGGLGMNTEAFF; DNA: TGTGCCAGCAGCCAAGTCGGGGGGCTAGGAATGAACACTGAAGCTTTCTTT
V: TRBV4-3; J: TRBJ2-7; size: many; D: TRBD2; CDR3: CASSHTSGSYEQYF; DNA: TGCGCCAGCAGCCACACTAGCGGGTCCTACGAGCAGTACTTC
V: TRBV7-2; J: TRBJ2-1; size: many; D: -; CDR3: CASSRGHYNEQFF; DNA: TGTGCCAGCAGCCGGGGACATTACAATGAGCAGTTCTTC
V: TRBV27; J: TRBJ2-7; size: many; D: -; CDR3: CASGLEQYF; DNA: TGTGCCAGCGGGCTAGAGCAGTACTTC
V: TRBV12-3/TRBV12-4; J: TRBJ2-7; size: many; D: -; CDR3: CASRGTAQQYF; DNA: TGTGCCAGCAGAGGGACTGCTCAGCAGTACTTC
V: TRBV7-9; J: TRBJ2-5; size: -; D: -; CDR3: CASSLEGSETQYF; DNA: TGTGCCAGCAGCTTAGAGGGTTCGGAGACCCAGTACTTC
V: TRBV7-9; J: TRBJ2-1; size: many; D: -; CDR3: CASLVGGRVDEQFF; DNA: TGTGCCTCCTTAGTAGGGGGGAGGGTCGATGAGCAGTTCTTC
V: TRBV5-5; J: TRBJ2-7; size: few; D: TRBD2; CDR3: CASSLGAGGPGEQYF; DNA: TGTGCCAGCAGCTTGGGAGCGGGAGGGCCGGGGGAGCAGTACTTC
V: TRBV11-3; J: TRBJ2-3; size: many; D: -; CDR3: CASSRGGLAEAPDTQYF; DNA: TGTGCCAGCAGCCGAGGTGGGTTAGCGGAAGCTCCGGATACGCAGTATTTT
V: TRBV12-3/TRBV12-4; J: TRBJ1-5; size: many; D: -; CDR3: CASSAPILPGGSNQPQHF; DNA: TGTGCCAGCAGCGCGCCCATCCTACCTGGGGGGAGCAATCAGCCCCAGCATTTT
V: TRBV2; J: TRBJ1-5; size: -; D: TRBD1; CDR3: CASSESMQGVPYSNQPQHF; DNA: TGTGCCAGCAGTGAATCAATGCAGGGGGTCCCTTATAGCAATCAGCCCCAGCATTTT
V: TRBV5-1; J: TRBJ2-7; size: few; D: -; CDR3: CASSPGGYHEQYF; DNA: TGCGCCAGCAGCCCTGGCGGGTATCACGAGCAGTACTTC
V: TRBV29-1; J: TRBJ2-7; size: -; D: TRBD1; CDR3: CSVGQGGLTYEQYF; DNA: TGCAGCGTTGGACAGGGCGGGTTGACCTACGAGCAGTACTTC
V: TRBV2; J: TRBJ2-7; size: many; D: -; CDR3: CASSPGLAVLEGEQYF; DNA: TGTGCCAGCAGTCCTGGATTAGCGGTGTTGGAGGGCGAGCAGTACTTC
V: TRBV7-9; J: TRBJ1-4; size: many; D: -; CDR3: CASSLGARQLRLEKLFF; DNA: TGTGCCAGCAGCTTAGGGGCGAGACAGCTACGACTTGAAAAACTGTTTTTT
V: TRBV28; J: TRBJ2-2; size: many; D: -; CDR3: CASSLPQNTGELFF; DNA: TGTGCCAGCAGTTTACCCCAGAACACCGGGGAGCTGTTTTTT
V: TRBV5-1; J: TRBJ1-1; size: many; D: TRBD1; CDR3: CASNLQGGNTEAFF; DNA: TGCGCCAGCAACTTACAGGGGGGGAACACTGAAGCTTTCTTT
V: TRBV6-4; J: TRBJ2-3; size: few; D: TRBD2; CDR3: CASSVTGTSGADTQYF; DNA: TGTGCCAGCAGTGTAACCGGGACTAGCGGCGCAGATACGCAGTATTTT
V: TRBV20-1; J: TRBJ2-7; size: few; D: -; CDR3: CRRSGELIGSYEQYF; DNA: TGCAGGCGTTCGGGGGAGTTGATAGGTTCCTACGAGCAGTACTTC
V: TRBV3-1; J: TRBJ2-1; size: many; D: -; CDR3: CASSLRENGEQFF; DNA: TGTGCCAGCAGCCTGAGGGAAAATGGTGAGCAGTTCTTC
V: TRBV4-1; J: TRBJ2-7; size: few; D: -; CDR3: CASSQVMSEQYF; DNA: TGCGCCAGCAGCCAAGTAATGTCCGAGCAGTACTTC
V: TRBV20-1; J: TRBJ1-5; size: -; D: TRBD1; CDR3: CSARETGARDQPQHF; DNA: TGCAGTGCTAGAGAAACAGGGGCGAGGGATCAGCCCCAGCATTTT
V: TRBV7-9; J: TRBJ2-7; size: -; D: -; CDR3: CASSLGAQNEQYF; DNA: TGTGCCAGCAGCTTAGGGGCCCAGAACGAGCAGTACTTC
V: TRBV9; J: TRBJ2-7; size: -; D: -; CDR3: CANIGGNSYEQYF; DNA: TGTGCCAATATAGGCGGGAACTCCTACGAGCAGTACTTC
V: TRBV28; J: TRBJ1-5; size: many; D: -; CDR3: CASSLMPGSQPQHF; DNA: TGTGCCAGCAGTTTAATGCCCGGCAGTCAGCCCCAGCATTTT
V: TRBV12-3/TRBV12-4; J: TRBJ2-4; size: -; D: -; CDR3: CASSFSGTDWRQKVIQYF; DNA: TGTGCCAGCAGTTTTTCGGGAACGGACTGGAGACAAAAGGTCATTCAGTACTTC
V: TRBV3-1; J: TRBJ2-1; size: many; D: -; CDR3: CASSTRNEQFF; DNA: TGTGCCAGCTCGACCCGGAATGAGCAGTTCTTC
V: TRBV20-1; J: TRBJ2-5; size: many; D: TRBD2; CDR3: CSARGASGAAWETQYF; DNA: TGCAGTGCTAGAGGAGCTAGCGGAGCCGCCTGGGAGACCCAGTACTTC
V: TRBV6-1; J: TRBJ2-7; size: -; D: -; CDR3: CASTEQASLYEQYF; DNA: TGTGCCAGCACGGAACAGGCCTCCCTATACGAGCAGTACTTC
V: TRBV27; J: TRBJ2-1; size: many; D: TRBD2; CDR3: CASGPGLGDNEQFF; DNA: TGTGCCAGCGGTCCGGGACTAGGGGACAATGAGCAGTTCTTC
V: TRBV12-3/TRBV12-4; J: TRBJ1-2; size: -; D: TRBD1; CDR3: CASSSPGQGYGYTF; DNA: TGTGCCAGCAGTTCGCCGGGACAGGGTTATGGCTACACCTTC
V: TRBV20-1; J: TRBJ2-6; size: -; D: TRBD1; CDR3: CSARIVGQGANGANVLTF; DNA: TGCAGTGCTAGGATTGTGGGACAGGGGGCGAATGGGGCCAACGTCCTGACTTTC
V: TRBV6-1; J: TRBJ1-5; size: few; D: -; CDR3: CASKTGSYQPQHF; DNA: TGTGCCAGCAAAACAGGGAGTTATCAGCCCCAGCATTTT
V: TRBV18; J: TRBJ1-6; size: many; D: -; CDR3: CASSPGTRSPLHF; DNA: TGTGCCAGCTCACCCGGGACTCGGTCACCCCTCCACTTT
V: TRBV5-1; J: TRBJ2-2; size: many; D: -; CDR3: CASTTNTGELFF; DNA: TGCGCCAGCACCACGAACACCGGGGAGCTGTTTTTT
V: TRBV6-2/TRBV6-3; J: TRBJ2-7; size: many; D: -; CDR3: CASSPVGGIRPNEQYF; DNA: TGTGCCAGCAGTCCTGTTGGCGGGATACGTCCGAACGAGCAGTACTTC
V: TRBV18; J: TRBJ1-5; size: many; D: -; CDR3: CASSPFPTENQPQHF; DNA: TGTGCCAGCTCACCGTTCCCCACAGAGAATCAGCCCCAGCATTTT
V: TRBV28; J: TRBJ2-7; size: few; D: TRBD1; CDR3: CASSQTGYVQYF; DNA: TGTGCCAGCAGCCAGACAGGGTACGTGCAGTACTTC
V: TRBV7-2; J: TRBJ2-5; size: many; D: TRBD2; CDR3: CASTATSGRATETQYF; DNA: TGTGCCAGCACCGCGACTAGCGGGAGGGCCACTGAGACCCAGTACTTC